This entry lists 5 T cell receptor beta chains sequenced from one sample in a study of neurological immune-mediated disorders. TCRdb called the 5' RACE reads again in MiXCR, with one record for every CDR3 protein. The data show approximately 50,000 distinct CDR3 sequences, about 9.3% seen once. Sequenced: PBMCs. The receptors originated from a man in his 70s with HTLV-1-associated myelopathy (HAM/TSP).

This clonotype has ten or more counts. V usage is TRBV20-1 and J usage is TRBJ2-2; 8 bases are a match to TRBD2. V shed 3 bases, J shed 5 bases, and the junction held 5 bases outside the gene matches. Germline CDR1 DFQATT, CDR2 SNEGSKA (reference sequence). The CDR3 has 14 residues. The CDR3 protein is CSASQRELTGELFF. CDR3 nucleotide sequence: TGCAGTGCTAGTCAGCGGGAGTTGACCGGGGAGCTGTTTTTT.

At least ten counts were recorded for this clonotype. The chain carries TRBV15 and TRBJ2-7; no clear D. This CDR3 spans 13 amino acids. Germline CDR1 and CDR2: LNHNV and YYDKDF (reference sequence). V lost 1 base, J lost 5 bases, and 9 bases lay in between. The CDR3 DNA reads TGTGCCACCAGCAGAGGGGCGGTAAACGAGCAGTACTTC. Translation gives CATSRGAVNEQYF.

This clonotype was seen ten or more times. The J gene is TRBJ2-1, the V gene TRBV15, with 11 bases that match TRBD2. CDR1 and CDR2 (germline): LNHNV, YYDKDF (reference sequence). The CDR3 contains 19 residues. Losses at the gene ends were 3 bases for V and 3 bases for J; bases not matched to a gene: 13. CDR3 sequence (DNA): TGTGCCACCAGCAGGGCGGGCAGGGGGGGGACTAGCGGCTACAATGAGCAGTTCTTC. It codes for CATSRAGRGGTSGYNEQFF.

This clonotype was seen at least ten times. The chain carries TRBV2 and TRBJ1-4; D might be TRBD1 (6 bases). The CDR3 extends over 14 amino acids. The germline V gene has CDR1 SNHLY and CDR2 FYNNEI. V dropped 8 bases and J dropped 7 bases, with 17 bases sitting between them. The CDR3 sequence: CASERGGGGEKLFF. The DNA for the CDR3 is TGTGCCAGCGAACGAGGGGGGGGAGGTGAAAAACTGTTTTTT.

This clonotype was seen many times. This chain uses TRBV5-1 with TRBJ2-1, with 7 nucleotides matching TRBD1. There are 16 residues in the CDR3. V shed 4 bases and J 6 bases; nucleotides not matched to a gene: 13. Germline CDR1 reads SGHRS; CDR2 reads YFSETQ. This CDR3 reads CASSGAGTELGNEQFF. CDR3 coding DNA: TGCGCCAGCAGCGGTGCCGGGACAGAATTAGGCAATGAGCAGTTCTTC.